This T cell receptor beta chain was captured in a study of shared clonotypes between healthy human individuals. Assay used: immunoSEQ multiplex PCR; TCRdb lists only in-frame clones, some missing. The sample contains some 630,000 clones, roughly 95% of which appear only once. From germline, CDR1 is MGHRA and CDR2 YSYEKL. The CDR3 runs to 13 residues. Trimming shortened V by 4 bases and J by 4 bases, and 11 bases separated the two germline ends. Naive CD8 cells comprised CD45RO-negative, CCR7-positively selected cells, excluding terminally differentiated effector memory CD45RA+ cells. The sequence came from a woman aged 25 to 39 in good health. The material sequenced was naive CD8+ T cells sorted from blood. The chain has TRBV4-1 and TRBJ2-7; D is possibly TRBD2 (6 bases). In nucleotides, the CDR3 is TGCGCCAGCAGCCTAGACGGAGGGTACGAGCAGTACTTC. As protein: CASSLDGGYEQYF.